This TCR beta chain was recovered during a study of blood T cell repertoires in COVID-19. Across the study: T cells, B-cell-depleted T cells, or PBMCs supplied cDNA or gDNA.

Methods used by the authors: Estimated nucleated cell counts came from reference gene primer amplification. The protocol was immunoSEQ multiplex PCR, while the TCRdb copy is restricted to in-frame clones and leaves out a portion. Clone size and V and J calls were adopted from that table, with D and trimming inferred from the DNA. Of approximately 280,000 clones in the sample, more than 80% were seen once. The TCR was taken from a woman aged 25 to 39 with COVID-19, enrolled during active disease. Input material: peripheral blood.

The CDR3, as DNA: TGTGCCAGTAGTATAGATCCGGGGAACTATGGCTACACCTTC. This gives the protein CASSIDPGNYGYTF. J is TRBJ1-2 and V is TRBV19; D uncertain. Trimming pared 0 bases from V and 2 bases from J, leaving 7 bases between. The CDR3 covers 14 residues. Looked up from germline, CDR1 is LNHDA and CDR2 is SQIVND (reference sequence).